This entry lists 11 T cell receptor beta chains sequenced from one sample in a study of cytomegalovirus exposure and HLA in healthy donors. TCRdb's table, derived via immunoSEQ multiplex PCR, lists solely in-frame clones and lacks some. The sample contains about 360,000 clones, 75% to 90% of which appear only once. The sample taken for sequencing was PBMCs. These receptors came from a woman aged 18-35 years in good health and CMV-seronegative.

This chain joins TRBV27 and TRBJ2-1; 15 bases align to TRBD2. CDR1 and CDR2 (germline): MNHEY, SMNVEV (reference sequence). The J segment lost 7 bases and the V segment lost 6 bases, leaving 7 bases of the junction unmatched. This CDR3 is 16 amino acids long. The CDR3 sequence: CASRWTSGRAGNEQFF. The CDR3 bases are TGTGCCAGCAGGTGGACTAGCGGGAGGGCGGGGAATGAGCAGTTCTTC.

The J gene is TRBJ1-2, the V gene TRBV29-1; 8 bases fit TRBD1. Losses at the gene ends were 3 bases for V and 0 bases for J; bases not matched to a gene: 3. CDR1 and CDR2 from the germline V gene are SQVTM and ANQGSEA. The CDR3 is 14 residues long. CDR3 residues: CSVEEQGANYGYTF. The CDR3 DNA follows: TGCAGCGTTGAGGAACAGGGGGCTAACTATGGCTACACCTTC.

V is TRBV2 and J is TRBJ2-5; 7 bases map to TRBD1. Germline trimming cut 7 bases from V and 7 bases from J; bases unmatched to any gene: 6. The CDR3 covers 12 residues. CDR1 and CDR2 (germline): SNHLY, FYNNEI. In DNA form, the CDR3 reads TGTGCCAGCATGGGGACAGCCGGGACCCAGTACTTC. Residues: CASMGTAGTQYF.

This clone was seen a handful of times. This chain links TRBV11-2 with TRBJ1-3, with D possibly being TRBD1 (6 bases). V lost 5 bases, J lost 0 bases, and 11 bases lay in between. The CDR3 spans 15 residues. Germline CDR1 reads SGHAT; CDR2 reads FQNNGV. The CDR3 protein is CASSRDISSGNTIYF. In DNA, the CDR3 is TGTGCCAGCAGCCGGGACATCAGCTCTGGAAACACCATATATTTT.

The chain joins TRBV2 to TRBJ2-7, with TRBD2 identical over 11 bases. The CDR3 extends over 14 amino acids. Losses at the gene ends were 3 bases for V and 2 bases for J; bases not matched to a gene: 0. CDR1 and CDR2 from the germline V gene are SNHLY and FYNNEI. The CDR3: CASSETSGAYEQYF. CDR3 bases: TGTGCCAGCAGTGAGACTAGCGGGGCCTACGAGCAGTACTTC. The variable domain in full, with the rest retrieved from reference TRBV2 and TRBJ2-7, is EPEVTQTPSHQVTQMGQEVILRCVPISNHLYFYWYRQILGQKVEFLVSFYNNEISEKSEIFDDQFSVERPDGSNFTLKIRSTKLEDSAMYFCASSETSGAYEQYFGPGTRLTVT.

The chain recombines TRBV2 with TRBJ1-4, with D maybe TRBD1 (5 bases). V lost 7 bases and J 1 base, leaving 13 bases between the germline ends. This CDR3 is built from 15 residues. The germline CDR1 and CDR2 sequences are SNHLY and FYNNEI. The chain's CDR3 is CASTSGGLTNEKLFF. DNA of the CDR3: TGTGCCAGCACCTCCGGGGGGTTAACTAATGAAAAACTGTTTTTT. The whole variable domain, remainder taken from reference TRBV2 and TRBJ1-4, is EPEVTQTPSHQVTQMGQEVILRCVPISNHLYFYWYRQILGQKVEFLVSFYNNEISEKSEIFDDQFSVERPDGSNFTLKIRSTKLEDSAMYFCASTSGGLTNEKLFFGSGTQLSVL.

The chain has TRBV27 and TRBJ1-6; D is unresolved. Per germline, CDR1 MNHEY and CDR2 SMNVEV (reference sequence). CDR3 length: 15 residues. V dropped 1 base and J dropped 0 bases, with 4 bases sitting between them. The CDR3 spells CASSLYSSYNSPLHF. In nucleotides, the CDR3 is TGTGCCAGCAGTTTATACAGCTCCTATAATTCACCCCTCCACTTT.

The CDR3 reads CASTFGQSYNEQFF. In DNA form, the CDR3 reads TGTGCCAGCACCTTTGGACAGTCCTACAATGAGCAGTTCTTC. The J gene is TRBJ2-1, the V gene TRBV9; D possibly corresponds to TRBD1 (6 bases). The length of the CDR3 is 14 residues. V lost 6 bases, J lost 1 base, and 11 bases lay in between. Germline V gene lookup returns CDR1 SGDLS and CDR2 YYNGEE.

A few counts support this clone. J is TRBJ1-1 and V is TRBV4-2, with 7 bases fitting TRBD1. The germline V gene encodes CDR1 LGHNA and CDR2 YNFKEQ. After removal of 4 bases from V and 5 bases from J, the junction contained 10 bases not matched to a gene. This CDR3 is 15 amino acids long. Here the CDR3 reads CASSPRLTGQTEAFF. The CDR3 DNA reads TGTGCCAGCAGCCCGAGACTGACAGGGCAGACTGAAGCTTTCTTT.

The rearrangement links TRBV27 to TRBJ1-2, with D perhaps matching TRBD1 (5 bases). In germline, CDR1 is MNHEY, CDR2 SMNVEV (reference sequence). This CDR3 has 13 residues. V shed 5 bases and J shed 4 bases, with 11 bases lying between them. The CDR3 sequence is CASSETALYGYTF. CDR3 in DNA: TGTGCCAGCAGTGAGACAGCTCTCTATGGCTACACCTTC.

The rearrangement uses TRBV2 and TRBJ2-7; 10 bases map to TRBD1. The CDR3 is made up of 15 amino acids. The germline V gene has CDR1 SNHLY and CDR2 FYNNEI. Trimming cost V 6 bases and J 3 bases; bases outside gene matches: 8. The CDR3 DNA is TGTGCCAGCAGGGTTGGACAGGGGGTGGTCTACGAGCAGTACTTC. Translated, it gives CASRVGQGVVYEQYF.